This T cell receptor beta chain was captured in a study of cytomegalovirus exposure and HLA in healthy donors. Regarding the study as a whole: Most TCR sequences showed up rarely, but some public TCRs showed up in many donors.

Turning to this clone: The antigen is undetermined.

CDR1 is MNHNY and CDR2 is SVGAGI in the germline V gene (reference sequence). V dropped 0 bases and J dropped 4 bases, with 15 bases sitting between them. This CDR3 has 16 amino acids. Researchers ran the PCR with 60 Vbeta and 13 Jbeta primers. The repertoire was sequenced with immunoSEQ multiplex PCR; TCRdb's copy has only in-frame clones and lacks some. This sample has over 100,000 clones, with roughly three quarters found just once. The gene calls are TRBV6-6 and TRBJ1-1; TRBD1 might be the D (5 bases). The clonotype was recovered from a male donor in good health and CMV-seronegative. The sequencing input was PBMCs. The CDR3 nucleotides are TGTGCCAGCAGTTACTCCCCGGCGGGGGACGGCACTGAAGCTTTCTTT. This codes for CASSYSPAGDGTEAFF.